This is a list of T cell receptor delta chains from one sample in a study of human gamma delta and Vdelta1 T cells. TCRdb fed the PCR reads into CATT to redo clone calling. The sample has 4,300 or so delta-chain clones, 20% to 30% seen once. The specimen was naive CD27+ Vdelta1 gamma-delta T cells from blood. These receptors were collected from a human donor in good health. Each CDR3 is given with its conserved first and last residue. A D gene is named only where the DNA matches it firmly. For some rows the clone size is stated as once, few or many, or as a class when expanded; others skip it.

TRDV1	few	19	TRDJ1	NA	CALGELHPWGQRKGDKLIF	TGTGCTCTTGGGGAACTTCACCCTTGGGGCCAACGCAAAGGCGATAAACTCATCTTT
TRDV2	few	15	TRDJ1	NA	CACDTATGKANKLIF	TGTGCCTGTGACACCGCTACTGGGAAGGCGAATAAACTCATCTTT
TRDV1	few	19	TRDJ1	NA	CALGELLLRRIPYTDKLIF	TGTGCTCTTGGGGAACTCCTCCTACGGAGGATTCCGTACACCGATAAACTCATCTTT
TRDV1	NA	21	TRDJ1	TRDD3	CALGESTYLYWGIRYADKLIF	TGTGCTCTTGGGGAATCTACATACCTGTACTGGGGGATACGCTATGCCGATAAACTCATCTTT
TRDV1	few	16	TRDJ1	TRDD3	CALGVLGVKYTDKLIF	TGTGCTCTTGGGGTACTGGGGGTCAAGTACACCGATAAACTCATCTTT
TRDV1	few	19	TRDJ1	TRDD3	CALGEHRPHHWGYTDKLIF	TGTGCTCTTGGGGAACACCGTCCGCACCACTGGGGGTACACCGATAAACTCATCTTT
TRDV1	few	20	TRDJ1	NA	CALGELEDLSAGEYTDKLIF	TGTGCTCTTGGGGAACTGGAGGACCTATCCGCGGGGGAGTACACCGATAAACTCATCTTT
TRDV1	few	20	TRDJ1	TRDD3	CALGVPTSYMGDTDTDKLIF	TGTGCTCTTGGGGTACCCACCTCCTACATGGGGGATACGGACACCGATAAACTCATCTTT
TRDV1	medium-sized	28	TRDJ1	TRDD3	CALGERNRPLSNEVSTGGSPRYTDKLIF	TGTGCTCTTGGGGAACGAAATCGGCCCTTATCCAACGAGGTTTCTACTGGGGGATCCCCGCGCTACACCGATAAACTCATCTTT
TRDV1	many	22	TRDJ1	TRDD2	CALGEITFLPILVPLYTDKLIF	TGTGCTCTTGGGGAAATCACGTTCCTACCCATACTGGTCCCGCTGTACACCGATAAACTCATCTTT
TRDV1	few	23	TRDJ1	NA	CALGEPPGPARDRLRRNTDKLIF	TGTGCTCTTGGGGAGCCCCCGGGACCTGCCAGGGACCGATTACGGCGTAACACCGATAAACTCATCTTT
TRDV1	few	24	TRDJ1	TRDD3	CALGELPGLPTCTGGIPTPDKLIF	TGTGCTCTTGGGGAACTGCCGGGGCTTCCCACTTGTACTGGGGGGATACCCACCCCCGATAAACTCATCTTT
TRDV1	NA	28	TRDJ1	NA	CALGELLGVPTLLRGTYSAPRYTDKLIF	TGTGCTCTTGGGGAACTCCTTGGGGTTCCTACTCTTCTGCGGGGGACCTACTCCGCCCCTCGATACACCGATAAACTCATCTTT
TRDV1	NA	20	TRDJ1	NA	CALGESLPLLVGGYTDKLIF	TGTGCTCTTGGGGAATCCCTCCCCCTACTGGTAGGGGGGTACACCGATAAACTCATCTTT
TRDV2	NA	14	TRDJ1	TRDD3	CACVPTGGSDKLIF	TGTGCCTGTGTGCCAACTGGGGGAAGCGATAAACTCATCTTT
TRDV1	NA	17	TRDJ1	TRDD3	CALGVLRGIPYTDKLIF	TGTGCTCTTGGGGTCCTCCGGGGGATACCCTACACCGATAAACTCATCTTT
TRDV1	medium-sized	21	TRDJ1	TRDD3	CALGEVPQLYWGIGGPDKLIF	TGTGCTCTTGGGGAAGTTCCCCAGCTGTACTGGGGGATTGGGGGACCCGATAAACTCATCTTT
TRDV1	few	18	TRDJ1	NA	CALGELHYPTRRTDKLIF	TGTGCTCTTGGGGAACTCCACTACCCGACCCGGCGGACCGATAAACTCATCTTT
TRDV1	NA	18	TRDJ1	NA	CALGESEATGSYTDKLIF	TGTGCTCTTGGGGAAAGTGAGGCTACTGGGAGTTACACCGATAAACTCATCTTT
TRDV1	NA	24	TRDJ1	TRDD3	CALGERRPTPNTGGYGLTIDKLIF	TGTGCCCTTGGGGAACGACGACCTACCCCCAATACTGGGGGATACGGTTTGACGATCGATAAACTCATCTTT
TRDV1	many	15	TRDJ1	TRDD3	CALRLTGGDTDKLIF	TGTGCTCTTAGGCTGACTGGGGGTGACACCGATAAACTCATCTTT
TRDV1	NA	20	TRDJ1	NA	CALGELNPPALGNYTDKLIF	TGTGCTCTTGGGGAACTGAACCCCCCCGCTCTGGGGAACTACACCGATAAACTCATCTTT
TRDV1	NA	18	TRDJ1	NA	CALGAVPPPRQNTDKLIF	TGTGCTCTTGGGGCGGTCCCCCCTCCGAGACAAAACACCGATAAACTCATCTTT
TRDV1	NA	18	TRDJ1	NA	CALGEPSYRWGSVSKLIF	TGTGCTCTTGGGGAACCGTCCTATCGCTGGGGATCTGTATCCAAACTCATCTTT
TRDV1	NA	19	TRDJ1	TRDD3	CALGERPPPVLGYTDKLIF	TGTGCTCTTGGGGAACGGCCTCCTCCAGTACTGGGGTACACCGATAAACTCATCTTT
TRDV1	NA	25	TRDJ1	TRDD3	CALGETDSASPRLILGDTDTDKLIF	TGTGCTCTTGGGGAAACGGATTCAGCTAGCCCTCGCCTTATACTGGGGGATACAGACACCGATAAACTCATCTTT
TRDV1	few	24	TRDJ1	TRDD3	CALGEGSPVRRGVLGDKGTDKLIF	TGTGCTCTTGGGGAAGGGAGTCCGGTCCGGAGGGGGGTACTGGGGGATAAAGGGACCGATAAACTCATCTTT
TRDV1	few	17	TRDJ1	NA	CALGELEWRDIPAKLIF	TGTGCTCTTGGGGAACTAGAGTGGAGGGATATACCTGCCAAACTCATCTTT
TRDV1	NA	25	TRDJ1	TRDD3	CALGPTQFLSNLYWGIRWGTDKLIF	TGTGCTCTTGGGCCGACTCAGTTCCTATCGAACCTTTACTGGGGGATACGGTGGGGCACCGATAAACTCATCTTT
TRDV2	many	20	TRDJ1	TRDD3	CACESLPLGDTREDTDKLIF	TGTGCCTGTGAGAGCCTTCCTCTGGGGGATACGCGAGAGGACACCGATAAACTCATCTTT
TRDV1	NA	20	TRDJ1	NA	CALGELWGPPVGISTDKLIF	TGTGCTCTTGGGGAACTGTGGGGACCCCCGGTTGGGATCTCTACCGATAAACTCATCTTT
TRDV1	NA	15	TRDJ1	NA	CALGELRRYTDKLIF	TGTGCTCTTGGGGAACTTAGACGGTACACCGATAAACTCATCTTT
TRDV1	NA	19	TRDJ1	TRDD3	CALGERPTPVLGYTDKLIF	TGTGCTCTTGGGGAACGGCCTACTCCAGTACTGGGGTACACCGATAAACTCATCTTT
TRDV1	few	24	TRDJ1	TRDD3	CALGEHLGSSSQSGGPYPTDKLIF	TGTGCTCTTGGGGAACATTTAGGCTCTTCCTCCCAATCTGGGGGACCCTATCCCACCGATAAACTCATCTTT
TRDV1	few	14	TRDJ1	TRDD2	CALGKGASYHKLIF	TGTGCTCTTGGGAAAGGGGCTTCCTACCATAAACTCATCTTT
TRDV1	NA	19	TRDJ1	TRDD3	CALGEKFGGPYGYTDKLIF	TGTGCTCTTGGGGAGAAATTTGGGGGACCCTACGGGTACACCGATAAACTCATCTTT
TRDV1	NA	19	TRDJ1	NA	CALGSPWPVDWVLGDKLIF	TGTGCTCTTGGGTCACCTTGGCCTGTGGATTGGGTACTGGGTGATAAACTCATCTTT
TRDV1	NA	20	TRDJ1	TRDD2	CALGEPFLRDGGESTDKLIF	TGTGCTCTTGGGGAACCCTTCCTACGGGATGGGGGAGAAAGCACCGATAAACTCATCTTT